This passage covers 22 T cell receptor beta chains from one sample sequenced in a study of T cell changes during pregnancy in multiple sclerosis. Data came from immunoSEQ multiplex PCR; TCRdb stores just in-frame clones and leaves some out. Here the sample spans just under 65,000 clones, about 96% being singletons. The sequences come from CD8+ T cells from peripheral blood mononuclear cells, collected after pregnancy. All receptors derive from a female donor with multiple sclerosis, enrolled in a pregnancy study.

The chain has TRBV7-2 and TRBJ2-7; 15 bases are a match to TRBD2. Trimming at V came to 4 bases and at J to 6 bases, leaving 7 bases not matched to a gene. CDR3 size: 16 residues. Germline loops: CDR1 SGHTA, CDR2 FQGNSA. CDR3: CASSSRGLAGGGEQYF. CDR3 bases: TGTGCCAGCAGCTCCCGGGGACTAGCGGGAGGAGGCGAGCAGTACTTC.

The CDR3 DNA sequence: TGTGCCAGCAGCTTTAGAGGGAACACTGAAGCTTTCTTT. Protein sequence: CASSFRGNTEAFF. This sequence joins TRBV5-4 and TRBJ1-1; D is uncertain. Germline-derived CDR1 and CDR2 are SGHNT and YYREEE (reference sequence). This CDR3 is built from 13 residues. V gave up 2 bases and J gave up 1 base, with 6 bases separating them.

The chain has TRBV12-1 and TRBJ1-2; whether TRBD1, the table's D call, matches the DNA was not checked. TRBV12-1 is shown as a pseudogene. The CDR3 spans 15 residues. The CDR3: CASSSRYRGIDGYTF. The CDR3 DNA follows: TGTGCCAGCAGCTCCCGATACAGGGGAATCGATGGCTACACCTTC.

V gene TRBV6-1 combines with J gene TRBJ2-5; 9 positions match TRBD2. The CDR3 is 15 amino acids. V lost 5 bases, J lost 4 bases, and 8 bases stayed unmatched. CDR1 and CDR2 (germline): MNHNS, SASEGT. For the CDR3, the DNA is TGTGCCAGCAGTCCATTAGCGGGAGCGGTAGAGACCCAGTACTTC. Amino acid sequence: CASSPLAGAVETQYF.

The rearrangement uses TRBV28 and TRBJ2-4; 7 positions match TRBD1. This CDR3 is built from 15 residues. The junction had 6 bases not matched to a gene; V was cut back by 7 bases and J by 0 bases. Germline V gene lookup returns CDR1 MDHEN and CDR2 SYDVKM. The CDR3 sequence: CASTIKGAAKNIQYF. DNA for the CDR3: TGTGCCAGCACTATAAAGGGGGCAGCCAAAAACATTCAGTACTTC.

This clone was found a few times. The chain couples TRBV2 to TRBJ2-7; perhaps TRBD2 as D (5 bases). CDR3 length: 15 residues. Trimming removed 4 bases from V and 4 bases from J, with 17 bases in between. Germline assignment: CDR1 SNHLY and CDR2 FYNNEI. This CDR3 is CASSGGSLAGYEQYF. The DNA for the CDR3 is TGTGCCAGCAGTGGAGGGTCCTTAGCAGGATACGAGCAGTACTTC.

The rearrangement links TRBV14 to TRBJ2-1, with no clear D. Germline lookup yields CDR1 SGHDN and CDR2 FVKESK. V gave up 0 bases and J gave up 9 bases, with 9 bases separating them. The CDR3 loop spans 13 amino acids. This chain's CDR3 is CASSQESVFEQFF. CDR3 bases: TGTGCCAGCAGCCAAGAGTCCGTATTTGAGCAGTTCTTC.

The rearrangement uses TRBV6-5 and TRBJ2-7; 9 nucleotides align to TRBD2. The germline V gene encodes CDR1 MNHEY and CDR2 SVGAGI. Trimming took 2 bases from V and 3 from J; bases not matched to a gene: 8. This CDR3 region has 16 residues. The CDR3 is CASSYVAGGFLYEQYF. For the CDR3, the DNA is TGTGCCAGCAGTTACGTCGCGGGAGGGTTTCTCTACGAGCAGTACTTC.

For this clone: The junction departs from germline at one end; a sequencing error may be responsible. V and J are TRBV19 and TRBJ2-2, with D perhaps matching TRBD2 (6 bases). From germline, CDR1 is LNHDA and CDR2 SQIVND (reference sequence). The length of the CDR3 is 13 residues. In nucleotides, the CDR3 is TGTGCCAGCAGTACCGGGGGCACCGGGGAGCTGTTTTTT. Its translation: CASSTGGTGELFF. Variable domain in full (rest from reference TRBV19 and TRBJ2-2): DGGITQSPKYLFRKEGQNVTLSCEQNLNHDAMYWYRQDPGQGLRLIYYSQIVNDFQKGDIAEGYSVSREKKESFPLTVTSAQKNPTAFYLCASSTGGTGELFFGEGSRLTVL.

The chain combines TRBV19 with TRBJ1-1; D possibly corresponds to TRBD1 (6 bases). The CDR3 is 12 residues long. Germline loops: CDR1 LNHDA, CDR2 SQIVND (reference sequence). Between the trimmed V and J ends, which lost 8 bases and 8 bases, there was a span of 15 bases. The CDR3 DNA is TGTGCCAGTCGCGGAGGGGGGGCAGAAGCTTTCTTT. Residues: CASRGGGAEAFF.

V usage is TRBV19 and J usage is TRBJ1-5; D not certain. Germline V gene data show CDR1 as LNHDA and CDR2 as SQIVND (reference sequence). Trimming removed 7 bases from V and 2 bases from J, with 12 bases in between. The CDR3 contains 14 residues. The CDR3 DNA is TGTGCCAGTATATCGGGAGGAGGCAATCAGCCCCAGCATTTT. This encodes CASISGGGNQPQHF.

The CDR3 spells CAIERAQNYGYTF. As DNA, the CDR3 is TGTGCCATCGAGAGGGCGCAGAACTATGGCTACACCTTC. The V and J genes are TRBV28 and TRBJ1-2; D uncertain. Germline V gene sequence: CDR1 MDHEN, CDR2 SYDVKM. The V end was cut by 10 bases, the J end by 2 bases, with 14 bases between. CDR3 length: 13 residues.

The chain has TRBV10-1 and TRBJ1-5; D call uncertain. The CDR3 covers 15 residues. Germline CDR1 and CDR2: WNHNN and SYGVQD (reference sequence). The ends were cut back, 6 bases at V and 0 bases at J, with 12 bases in the middle. This chain's CDR3 is CASSESRYSNQPQHF. The DNA of the CDR3 is TGCGCCAGCAGCGAAAGTAGATATAGCAATCAGCCCCAGCATTTT.

The chain has TRBV6-5 and TRBJ1-2; D ambiguous. The V end lost 7 bases, the J end lost 3 bases, and 12 bases lay between the germline ends. Germline CDR1 is MNHEY and CDR2 is SVGAGI. CDR3 length equals 13 residues. CDR3 in DNA: TGTGCCAGCAACAACGGGTACGACTATGGCTACACCTTC. Translating gives CASNNGYDYGYTF.

The rearrangement links TRBV9 to TRBJ2-5, with TRBD2 matching 8 bases. Unmatched junction bases numbered 8, after V lost 0 bases and J lost 4 bases. In germline, CDR1 is SGDLS, CDR2 YYNGEE. There are 16 residues in the CDR3. CDR3 region: CASSVGEGLVAETQYF. The CDR3 bases are TGTGCCAGCAGCGTAGGGGAGGGACTAGTGGCAGAGACCCAGTACTTC.

Only one count was recorded for this clone. CDR3 in amino acids: CAWSGLIPGLAVNYNEQFF. In DNA form, the CDR3 reads TGTGCCTGGAGCGGACTCATCCCGGGACTAGCGGTCAACTACAATGAGCAGTTCTTC. The rearrangement links TRBV30 to TRBJ2-1; TRBD2 matches 11 bases. Germline CDR1 GTSNPN, CDR2 SVGIG (reference sequence). The CDR3 spans 19 residues. V dropped 3 bases and J dropped 3; count of bases not matched to a gene: 16.

The gene calls are TRBV28 and TRBJ2-1; 7 bases map to TRBD2. Trimming at V came to 7 bases and at J to 15 bases, leaving 15 bases not matched to a gene. Germline CDR1 reads MDHEN; CDR2 reads SYDVKM. The CDR3 is 13 amino acids. The DNA for the CDR3 is TGTGCCAGCACCATAAACGGGCGGGAGAGGTCGTTCTTC. Translated, it gives CASTINGRERSFF.

The chain links TRBV5-4 to TRBJ2-1; D unclear. The CDR3 extends over 12 amino acids. V was trimmed by 4 bases and J by 7 bases, leaving 9 bases between them. Germline V lookup: CDR1 SGHNT, CDR2 YYREEE (reference sequence). CDR3 loop: CASSPFGNEQFF. The DNA for the CDR3 is TGTGCCAGCAGCCCGTTCGGGAATGAGCAGTTCTTC. Full variable domain (missing parts from reference TRBV5-4 and TRBJ2-1): ETGVTQSPTHLIKTRGQQVTLRCSSQSGHNTVSWYQQALGQGPQFIFQYYREEENGRGNFPPRFSGLQFPNYSSELNVNALELDDSALYLCASSPFGNEQFFGPGTRLTVL.

V and J are TRBV27 and TRBJ1-2; D not certain. From germline, CDR1 is MNHEY and CDR2 SMNVEV (reference sequence). This CDR3 has 15 amino acids. Trimming pared 3 bases from V and 5 bases from J, leaving 16 bases between. The CDR3 reads CASSFVGSGIYGYTF. The CDR3 nucleotides read TGTGCCAGCAGTTTTGTCGGGAGCGGGATTTATGGCTACACCTTC.

V and J are TRBV6-5 and TRBJ2-2, with D tentatively TRBD2 (5 bases). V lost 6 bases to trimming and J lost 5 bases, with 16 bases between them. This CDR3 contains 15 residues. Looked up from germline, CDR1 is MNHEY and CDR2 is SVGAGI. CDR3 sequence reads: CASSPQTLATGELFF. CDR3 DNA: TGTGCCAGCAGCCCACAAACCTTAGCGACCGGGGAGCTGTTTTTT.

The chain links TRBV5-4 to TRBJ2-3; TRBD2 agrees at 14 bases. This CDR3 has 18 amino acids. After removal of 2 bases from V and 0 bases from J, the junction contained 5 bases not matched to a gene. Germline V CDR1 and CDR2: SGHNT, YYREEE (reference sequence). The CDR3 DNA reads TGTGCCAGCAGCTTCCTCGGACTAGCGGGAGGTAGCACAGATACGCAGTATTTT. It yields the protein CASSFLGLAGGSTDTQYF.

The V and J genes are TRBV14 and TRBJ1-1, with D possibly being TRBD1 (5 bases). This CDR3 comprises 13 residues. In germline, CDR1 is SGHDN, CDR2 FVKESK. The V end was cut by 1 base, the J end by 5 bases, with 8 bases between. In DNA form, the CDR3 reads TGTGCCAGCAGCCAAGTGGGGGGGACTGAAGCTTTCTTT. Its translation is CASSQVGGTEAFF.